This T cell receptor beta chain appears in the sequencing data of a study of CD8 T cells in ankylosing spondylitis. This clonotype was detected only a few times. Its specificity is unknown. The germline V gene has CDR1 SQVTM and CDR2 ANQGSEA. The V gene lost 1 base and the J gene lost 7 bases, with 4 bases spanning the gap. The CDR3 loop spans 11 amino acids. Regarding the study as a whole: Characteristic of ankylosing spondylitis blood, it appeared, was a TCR beta motif comprising eight highly homologous variants. Disease-linked clones reportedly showed significant enrichment in matched ankylosing spondylitis synovial fluid.

Quantitative 5'-RACE with molecular barcodes generated TCR beta libraries. TCRdb re-called the 5' RACE reads through MiXCR, storing one row per CDR3 protein. In the table there are a few hundred thousand distinct CDR3 sequences, 7.5% to 9% of which are singletons. The rearrangement uses TRBV29-1 and TRBJ2-2, with D uncertain. The source of this sequence is a male donor with ankylosing spondylitis. Material for sequencing was blood, either unsorted or a sorted T cell fraction (not recorded which). CDR3 sequence (DNA): TGCAGCGTTGAAGGCGGCGGGGAGCTGTTTTTT. It is translated as CSVEGGGELFF.